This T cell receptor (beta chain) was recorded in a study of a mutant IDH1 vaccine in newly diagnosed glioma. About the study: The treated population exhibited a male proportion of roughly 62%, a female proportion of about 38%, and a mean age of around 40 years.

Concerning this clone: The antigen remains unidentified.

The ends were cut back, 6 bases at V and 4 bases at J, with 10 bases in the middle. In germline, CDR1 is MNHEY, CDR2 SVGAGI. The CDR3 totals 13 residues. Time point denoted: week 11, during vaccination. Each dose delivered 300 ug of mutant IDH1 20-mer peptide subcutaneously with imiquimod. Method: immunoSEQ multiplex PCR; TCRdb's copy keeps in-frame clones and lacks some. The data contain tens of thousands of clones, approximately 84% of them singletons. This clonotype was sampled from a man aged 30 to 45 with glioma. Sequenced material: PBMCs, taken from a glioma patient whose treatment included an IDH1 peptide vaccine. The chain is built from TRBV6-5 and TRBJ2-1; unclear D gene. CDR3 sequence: CASRDPDYNEQFF. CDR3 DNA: TGTGCCAGCAGGGACCCAGATTACAATGAGCAGTTCTTC.